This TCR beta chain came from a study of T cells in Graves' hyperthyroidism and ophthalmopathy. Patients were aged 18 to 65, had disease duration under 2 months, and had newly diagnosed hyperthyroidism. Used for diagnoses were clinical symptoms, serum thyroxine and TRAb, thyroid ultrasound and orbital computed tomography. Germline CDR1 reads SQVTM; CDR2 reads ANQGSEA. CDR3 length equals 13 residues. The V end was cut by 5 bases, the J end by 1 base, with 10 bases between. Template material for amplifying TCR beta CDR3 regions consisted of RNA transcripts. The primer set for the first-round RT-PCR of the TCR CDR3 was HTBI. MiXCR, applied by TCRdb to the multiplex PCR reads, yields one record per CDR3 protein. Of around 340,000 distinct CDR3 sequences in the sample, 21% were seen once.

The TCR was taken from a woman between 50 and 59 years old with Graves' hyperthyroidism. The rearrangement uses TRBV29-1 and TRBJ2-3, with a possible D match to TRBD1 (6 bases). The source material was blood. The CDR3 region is CSVYSGGTDTQYF. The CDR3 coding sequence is TGCAGCGTTTATTCAGGGGGCACAGATACGCAGTATTTT.